The clone carrying this T cell receptor (beta chain) was seen just once. Its antigen is undetermined. CDR1 MNHEY and CDR2 SVGAGI come from the germline V gene. CDR3 length: 14 amino acids. V was pared by 5 bases and J by 5 bases, with 6 bases of the junction left unmatched. This sample was included in a study of cytomegalovirus exposure and HLA in healthy donors. Study at large: Earlier work reported approximately 110 million unique TCR beta sequences from about 200 million T cells.

Regarding the study as a whole: High specificity and sensitivity for cytomegalovirus status were reported for the classifier.

PCR employed 60 Vbeta and 13 Jbeta primers. Profiling relied on immunoSEQ multiplex PCR, and the TCRdb table lists in-frame clones only, not all of them. In the table there are 25,000 to 35,000 clones, 40% to 45% of which are singletons. The sequence came from a woman aged 50 to 60 in good health and CMV-seronegative. The chain combines TRBV6-5 with TRBJ2-7; 10 bases match TRBD2. Sequenced input: PBMCs. The CDR3 sequence: CASSLGLAVDEQYF. CDR3 bases: TGTGCCAGCAGTCTCGGACTAGCGGTCGACGAGCAGTACTTC.